A selection of T cell receptor beta chains follows, all from one sample in a study of T cell responses to AZD1222 COVID-19 vaccine. Data came from immunoSEQ multiplex PCR; TCRdb stores just in-frame clones and leaves some out. This table has about 170,000 clones, over 85% appearing once. Sequencing used peripheral blood, obtained on day 0 of AZD1222 vaccination. All receptors derive from an adult in good health. CDR3s include the opening cysteine and the closing phenylalanine or tryptophan. The D gene is left open where the match is weak. Size values are once, few and many counts, or a class for expanded clones, and some rows have none.

V gene: TRBV19; clone size: once; J gene: TRBJ1-5; D gene: .; CDR3 DNA: TGTGCCAGTAGTACCACCCCTTTCATCCCAGGGGCGAAGCCCCAGCATTTT; CDR3 protein: CASSTTPFIPGAKPQHF
V gene: TRBV25-1; clone size: .; J gene: TRBJ1-1; D gene: .; CDR3 DNA: TGTGCCAGCAGCCCTCGTCGAAGGGACACTGAAGCTTTCTTT; CDR3 protein: CASSPRRRDTEAFF
V gene: TRBV3-1/TRBV3-2; clone size: .; J gene: TRBJ2-1; D gene: .; CDR3 DNA: TGTGCCAGCAGCCCCCCAGGCCCGCCCCTGCGGTTCTTC; CDR3 protein: CASSPPGPPLRFF
V gene: TRBV19; clone size: .; J gene: TRBJ1-5; D gene: .; CDR3 DNA: TGTGCCAGTAGTCGGACCGAGCAACGGCCCCAGCATTTT; CDR3 protein: CASSRTEQRPQHF
V gene: TRBV7-8; clone size: once; J gene: TRBJ2-2; D gene: TRBD2; CDR3 DNA: TGTGCCAGCAGTTCTAACGCGGGAGGGAGCACCGGGGAGCTGTTTTTT; CDR3 protein: CASSSNAGGSTGELFF
V gene: TRBV11-2; clone size: .; J gene: TRBJ1-2; D gene: .; CDR3 DNA: TGTGCCAGCAGCTTAGGGGTCCCCGACTATGGCTACACCTTC; CDR3 protein: CASSLGVPDYGYTF
V gene: TRBV7-9; clone size: .; J gene: TRBJ2-5; D gene: .; CDR3 DNA: TGTGCCAGCAGCCGTATGGTCGGCACCGAGGTGGAGACCCAGTACTTC; CDR3 protein: CASSRMVGTEVETQYF
V gene: TRBV27; clone size: once; J gene: TRBJ1-6; D gene: TRBD1; CDR3 DNA: TGTGCCAGCAGTTTGCGACAGGGCCAGTGGAATTCACCCCTCCACTTT; CDR3 protein: CASSLRQGQWNSPLHF
V gene: TRBV27; clone size: .; J gene: TRBJ2-5; D gene: TRBD2; CDR3 DNA: TGTGCCAGCAGTCTTAGCGGGGCACCCCAAGAGACCCAGTACTTC; CDR3 protein: CASSLSGAPQETQYF
V gene: TRBV10-2; clone size: .; J gene: TRBJ1-5; D gene: .; CDR3 DNA: TGCGCCAGCGCTTCTCGAGGGGCCCAGCATTTT; CDR3 protein: CASASRGAQHF
V gene: TRBV27; clone size: .; J gene: TRBJ2-7; D gene: TRBD1; CDR3 DNA: TGTGCCAGCAGCCCCGCCGGGACAGGGGCACAAGAGCAGTACTTC; CDR3 protein: CASSPAGTGAQEQYF
V gene: TRBV6-1; clone size: .; J gene: TRBJ1-1; D gene: .; CDR3 DNA: TGTGCCAGCAGTGAACAGCAAAACACTGAAGCTTTCTTT; CDR3 protein: CASSEQQNTEAFF
V gene: TRBV12-3/TRBV12-4; clone size: .; J gene: TRBJ1-1; D gene: .; CDR3 DNA: TGTGCCAGCAGTTTACCCTACACTGAAGCTTTCTTT; CDR3 protein: CASSLPYTEAFF
V gene: TRBV29-1; clone size: few; J gene: TRBJ1-2; D gene: .; CDR3 DNA: TGCAGCGTTGAAACTAACTATGGCTACACCTTC; CDR3 protein: CSVETNYGYTF
V gene: TRBV29-1; clone size: .; J gene: TRBJ1-5; D gene: .; CDR3 DNA: TGCAGCGTAATATTTGTAGGGGTTGATCAGCCCCAGCATTTT; CDR3 protein: CSVIFVGVDQPQHF
V gene: TRBV7-2; clone size: .; J gene: TRBJ2-1; D gene: .; CDR3 DNA: TGTGCCAGCAGCTCCCGGGACGGGAGAGGGAACAATGAGCAGTTCTTC; CDR3 protein: CASSSRDGRGNNEQFF
V gene: TRBV6-5; clone size: once; J gene: TRBJ1-6; D gene: TRBD1; CDR3 DNA: TGTGCCAGCAGTTATTCTCAACAGGGGGCAGGATCACCCCTCCACTTT; CDR3 protein: CASSYSQQGAGSPLHF
V gene: TRBV20-1; clone size: .; J gene: TRBJ2-3; D gene: TRBD2; CDR3 DNA: TGCAGTGCTAGTACTAGCGGCTTTAGCACAGATACGCAGTATTTT; CDR3 protein: CSASTSGFSTDTQYF
V gene: TRBV4-1; clone size: .; J gene: TRBJ1-2; D gene: .; CDR3 DNA: TGCGCCAGCAGCCAAGCCCTGGGGGGTGGCGGCTACACCTTC; CDR3 protein: CASSQALGGGGYTF
V gene: TRBV9; clone size: .; J gene: TRBJ2-3; D gene: .; CDR3 DNA: TGTGCCAGCAGCCTTGAGACAGATACGCAGTATTTT; CDR3 protein: CASSLETDTQYF
V gene: TRBV27; clone size: .; J gene: TRBJ1-5; D gene: .; CDR3 DNA: TGTGCCAGCAGTTCTCGAAAACCGGGCCCACTAGGGCTTAGCAATCAGCCCCAGCATTTT; CDR3 protein: CASSSRKPGPLGLSNQPQHF
V gene: TRBV11-3; clone size: .; J gene: TRBJ2-7; D gene: .; CDR3 DNA: TGTGCCAGCAGCTTAGAGTATTCGGACATTGCCGCCTACGAGCAGTACTTC; CDR3 protein: CASSLEYSDIAAYEQYF
V gene: TRBV2; clone size: .; J gene: TRBJ1-1; D gene: .; CDR3 DNA: TGTGCCAGCAGAAATTGGGAGGGTGGAACTTTCTTT; CDR3 protein: CASRNWEGGTFF
V gene: TRBV6-2/TRBV6-3; clone size: .; J gene: TRBJ1-6; D gene: .; CDR3 DNA: TGTGCCAGCAGTTACGCCCGGTCAAGCTCCTATAATTCACCCCTCCACTTT; CDR3 protein: CASSYARSSSYNSPLHF
V gene: TRBV30; clone size: few; J gene: TRBJ1-2; D gene: TRBD1; CDR3 DNA: TGTGCCTGGTCCCCCAGGGGGGAGCCGTATGGCTACACCTTC; CDR3 protein: CAWSPRGEPYGYTF
V gene: TRBV6-5; clone size: once; J gene: TRBJ1-6; D gene: .; CDR3 DNA: TGTGCCAGCAGGATCCGGAAGGGAAATTCACCCCTCCACTTT; CDR3 protein: CASRIRKGNSPLHF
V gene: TRBV27; clone size: .; J gene: TRBJ2-2; D gene: TRBD1; CDR3 DNA: TGTGCCAGCAGTCCCGACAGGGGTGGGACCGGGGAGCTGTTTTTT; CDR3 protein: CASSPDRGGTGELFF
V gene: TRBV7-9; clone size: .; J gene: TRBJ1-4; D gene: .; CDR3 DNA: TGTGCCAGCAGCTTAGTGGAGAGTCGGAAACTGTTTTTT; CDR3 protein: CASSLVESRKLFF
V gene: TRBV29-1; clone size: .; J gene: TRBJ2-3; D gene: TRBD1; CDR3 DNA: TGCAGCGTTCAGGGACAGGGAAAAGATACGCAGTATTTT; CDR3 protein: CSVQGQGKDTQYF
V gene: TRBV29-1; clone size: .; J gene: TRBJ2-1; D gene: TRBD1; CDR3 DNA: TGCAGCGTCCGGACAGGGTCGAATGAGCAGTTCTTC; CDR3 protein: CSVRTGSNEQFF
V gene: TRBV18; clone size: .; J gene: TRBJ1-5; D gene: .; CDR3 DNA: TGTGCCAGCTCCCGGACGGATAGCAATCAGCCCCAGCATTTT; CDR3 protein: CASSRTDSNQPQHF
V gene: TRBV11-2; clone size: once; J gene: TRBJ2-7; D gene: .; CDR3 DNA: TGTGCCAGCAGCTTAGTGGTTTCCAGGGTAGGTGAGCAGTACTTC; CDR3 protein: CASSLVVSRVGEQYF
V gene: TRBV19; clone size: once; J gene: TRBJ1-1; D gene: .; CDR3 DNA: TGTGCCAGTATGAGATTACTCGCAGGGCCCACTGAAGCTTTCTTT; CDR3 protein: CASMRLLAGPTEAFF
V gene: TRBV6-5; clone size: .; J gene: TRBJ1-2; D gene: .; CDR3 DNA: TGTGCCAGCAGACCCAGGGGCGCGGAGGGCTACACCTTC; CDR3 protein: CASRPRGAEGYTF
V gene: TRBV30; clone size: .; J gene: TRBJ2-1; D gene: .; CDR3 DNA: TGTGCCTGGAGTGTACTCAGGTACAATGAGCAGTTCTTC; CDR3 protein: CAWSVLRYNEQFF
V gene: TRBV12-5; clone size: .; J gene: TRBJ2-3; D gene: TRBD1; CDR3 DNA: TGTGCTAGTGGACGTATAATGACAGGGGTACTCCCAGATACGCAGTATTTT; CDR3 protein: CASGRIMTGVLPDTQYF
V gene: TRBV3-1/TRBV3-2; clone size: .; J gene: TRBJ2-5; D gene: .; CDR3 DNA: TGTGCCAGCAGCCAAGGGAGGGGGGGGACCCAGTACTTC; CDR3 protein: CASSQGRGGTQYF
V gene: TRBV5-1; clone size: .; J gene: TRBJ1-1; D gene: .; CDR3 DNA: TGCGCCAGCAGCGTACTAGGACAGAACACTGAAGCTTTCTTT; CDR3 protein: CASSVLGQNTEAFF
V gene: TRBV2; clone size: once; J gene: TRBJ1-4; D gene: .; CDR3 DNA: TGTGCCAGCAGTCAACAGGGTGCAACTAATGAAAAACTGTTTTTT; CDR3 protein: CASSQQGATNEKLFF
V gene: TRBV11-2; clone size: .; J gene: TRBJ2-2; D gene: .; CDR3 DNA: TGTGCCAGCAGCTTAGTAAACAGGAGAAACACCGGGGAGCTGTTTTTT; CDR3 protein: CASSLVNRRNTGELFF
V gene: TRBV19; clone size: .; J gene: TRBJ2-1; D gene: .; CDR3 DNA: TGTGCCAGTAGTATAGCCACGATGAATCATGAGCAGTTCTTC; CDR3 protein: CASSIATMNHEQFF
V gene: TRBV6-4; clone size: .; J gene: TRBJ1-6; D gene: TRBD1; CDR3 DNA: TGTGCCAGCGTATTGGACAGGGGCAATTCACCCCTCCACTTT; CDR3 protein: CASVLDRGNSPLHF
V gene: TRBV18; clone size: .; J gene: TRBJ1-4; D gene: .; CDR3 DNA: TGTGCCAGCTCACCACGGGGGGAAAAACTGTTTTTT; CDR3 protein: CASSPRGEKLFF
V gene: TRBV5-6; clone size: .; J gene: TRBJ2-7; D gene: TRBD1; CDR3 DNA: TGTGCCAGCAGCGCCCACAGGGGTACCTACGAGCAGTACTTC; CDR3 protein: CASSAHRGTYEQYF
V gene: TRBV13; clone size: once; J gene: TRBJ2-7; D gene: .; CDR3 DNA: TGTGCCAGCAGCCTCGGGCAGAGGTCCTACGAGCAGTACTTC; CDR3 protein: CASSLGQRSYEQYF
V gene: TRBV21-1; clone size: .; J gene: TRBJ1-4; D gene: .; CDR3 DNA: TGTGCCAGCAGCCCCATTAGGAGGGGGCAAGCGACAACTAATGAAAAACTGTTTTTT; CDR3 protein: CASSPIRRGQATTNEKLFF
V gene: TRBV5-1; clone size: .; J gene: TRBJ2-7; D gene: .; CDR3 DNA: TGCGCCAGCAAATTGGGGAAAAGCTACGAGCAGTACTTC; CDR3 protein: CASKLGKSYEQYF
V gene: TRBV13; clone size: .; J gene: TRBJ2-7; D gene: TRBD1; CDR3 DNA: TGTGCCAGCAGCTCAATGGACAGGGGACAGCAGTACTTC; CDR3 protein: CASSSMDRGQQYF
V gene: TRBV27; clone size: .; J gene: TRBJ1-1; D gene: .; CDR3 DNA: TGTGCCAGCAGTTACCGCGGAGAGAACACTGAAGCTTTCTTT; CDR3 protein: CASSYRGENTEAFF
V gene: TRBV11-2; clone size: .; J gene: TRBJ2-7; D gene: .; CDR3 DNA: TGTGCCAGCAGCCCCCTAGGTGACGAGCAGTACTTC; CDR3 protein: CASSPLGDEQYF
V gene: TRBV2; clone size: .; J gene: TRBJ1-5; D gene: .; CDR3 DNA: TGTGCCAGCAGTGGGGGGGCAGGGACGCAGCCCCAGCATTTT; CDR3 protein: CASSGGAGTQPQHF
V gene: TRBV5-1; clone size: .; J gene: TRBJ1-1; D gene: TRBD1; CDR3 DNA: TGCGCCAGCATCGAACAGGGGGGGAACACTGAAGCTTTCTTT; CDR3 protein: CASIEQGGNTEAFF
V gene: TRBV7-2; clone size: once; J gene: TRBJ1-2; D gene: .; CDR3 DNA: TGTGCCAGCAGCTTTGACCGCTATGGCTACACCTTC; CDR3 protein: CASSFDRYGYTF
V gene: TRBV27; clone size: .; J gene: TRBJ2-4; D gene: TRBD1; CDR3 DNA: TGTGCCAGCAGTTTAGGGACAGCAAACATTCAGTACTTC; CDR3 protein: CASSLGTANIQYF
V gene: TRBV27; clone size: once; J gene: TRBJ2-1; D gene: TRBD2; CDR3 DNA: TGTGCCAGCAGCCCCCTACCCGAGCGGGAGTCCTACAATGAGCAGTTCTTC; CDR3 protein: CASSPLPERESYNEQFF